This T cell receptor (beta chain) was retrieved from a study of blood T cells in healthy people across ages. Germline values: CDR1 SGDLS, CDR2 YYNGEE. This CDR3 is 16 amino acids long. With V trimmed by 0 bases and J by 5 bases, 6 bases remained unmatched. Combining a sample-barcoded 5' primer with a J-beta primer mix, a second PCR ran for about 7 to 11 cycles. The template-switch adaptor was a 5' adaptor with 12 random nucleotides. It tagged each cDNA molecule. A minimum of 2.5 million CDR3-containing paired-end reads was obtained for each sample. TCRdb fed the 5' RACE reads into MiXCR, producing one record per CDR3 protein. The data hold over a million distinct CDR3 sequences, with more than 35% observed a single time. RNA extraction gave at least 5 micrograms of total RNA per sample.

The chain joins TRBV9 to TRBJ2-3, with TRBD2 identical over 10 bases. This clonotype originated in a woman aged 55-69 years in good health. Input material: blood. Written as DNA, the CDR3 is TGTGCCAGCAGCGTAGGGGCTAGCGGGAGTGGAGATACGCAGTATTTT. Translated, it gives CASSVGASGSGDTQYF. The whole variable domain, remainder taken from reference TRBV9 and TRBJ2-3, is DSGVTQTPKHLITATGQRVTLRCSPRSGDLSVYWYQQSLDQGLQFLIQYYNGEERAKGNILERFSAQQFPDLHSELNLSSLELGDSALYFCASSVGASGSGDTQYFGPGTRLTVL.